Following are 9 T cell receptor beta chains from one sample sequenced in a study of Ad26.COV2.S vaccination and SARS-CoV-2 variants. Described treatment: 19 received Ad26.COV2.S at low or high dose, single or two shots; five or six received placebo; per-sample allocation not given. After the first vaccine or placebo injection, samples were drawn on day 63. Only in-frame clones appear in the TCRdb table, and some are missing; sequencing was by immunoSEQ multiplex PCR. There are 410,000 or so clones in the sample; 92% occur only once, and approximately 1.7% lies in the top ten. Sequencing was performed on peripheral blood, taken in a trial of Ad26.COV2.S vaccine versus placebo. The receptors stem from a person aged 18-60 years who received the Ad26.COV2.S COVID-19 vaccine or a placebo.

This clone was seen a single time. The V gene is TRBV18, the J gene TRBJ1-2; TRBD1 aligns across 11 bases. Trimming removed 0 bases from V and 1 base from J; junction bases left unmatched: 1. The CDR3 is 16 residues long. CDR1 KGHSH and CDR2 LQKENI come from the germline V gene. The CDR3 DNA reads as TGTGCCAGCTCACCACCCGGGACAGGGGGTAACTATGGCTACACCTTC. It encodes CASSPPGTGGNYGYTF. Based on the CDR3 plus reference TRBV18 and TRBJ1-2, the full variable domain is NAGVMQNPRHLVRRRGQEARLRCSPMKGHSHVYWYRQLPEEGLKFMVYLQKENIIDESGMPKERFSAEFPKEGPSILRIQQVVRGDSAAYFCASSPPGTGGNYGYTFGSGTRLTVV.

V usage is TRBV9 and J usage is TRBJ1-1; possible D gene TRBD1, 6 bases. The CDR3 loop spans 16 amino acids. The V end was cut by 4 bases, the J end by 1 base, with 17 bases between. The germline V gene has CDR1 SGDLS and CDR2 YYNGEE. CDR3 nucleotide sequence: TGTGCCAGCAGCCCCCGGTTGGCGACAGGGAACACTGAAGCTTTCTTT. Protein sequence: CASSPRLATGNTEAFF.

This chain links TRBV5-1 with TRBJ2-1, with unresolved D. The germline gives CDR1 SGHRS, CDR2 YFSETQ. V dropped 0 bases and J dropped 9 bases, with 10 bases sitting between them. The CDR3 length is 13 residues. CDR3 residues: CASSLDASREQFF. As DNA, the CDR3 is TGCGCCAGCAGCTTGGACGCGTCTCGTGAGCAGTTCTTC.

This rearrangement joins TRBV9 to TRBJ2-1; 9 positions agree with TRBD1. The germline CDR1 and CDR2 sequences are SGDLS and YYNGEE. The junction had 5 bases not matched to a gene; V was cut back by 1 base and J by 6 bases. The CDR3 has 15 amino acids. The CDR3 DNA follows: TGTGCCAGCAGCGTAACAGGGGGCGTTCCCAATGAGCAGTTCTTC. Protein: CASSVTGGVPNEQFF.

The rearrangement joins TRBV7-9 to TRBJ2-3, with a possible D match to TRBD1 (5 bases). This CDR3 is built from 16 residues. The V gene lost 1 base and the J gene lost 4 bases, with 15 bases spanning the gap. Germline V gene sequence: CDR1 SEHNR, CDR2 FQNEAQ (reference sequence). As DNA, the CDR3 is TGTGCCAGCAGCTTAGGACAGCCATCGAGCGCAGATACGCAGTATTTT. Protein sequence: CASSLGQPSSADTQYF.

The chain recombines TRBV3-1 (or the pseudogene TRBV3-2) with TRBJ1-2, with D possibly being TRBD1 (6 bases). Trimming shortened V by 4 bases and J by 3 bases, and 24 bases separated the two germline ends. Germline V gene lookup returns CDR1 LGHDT and CDR2 YNNKEL (reference sequence). The CDR3 is 18 residues long. CDR3: CASSPDRSKLRRDYGYTF. The DNA of the CDR3 is TGTGCCAGCAGCCCCGACAGGTCAAAACTCCGACGGGACTATGGCTACACCTTC.

This clone was seen only once. The chain recombines TRBV10-2 with TRBJ2-2, with D possibly being TRBD2 (5 bases). The CDR3 is made up of 12 amino acids. Germline CDR1 WSHSY, CDR2 SAAADI. Trimming cost V 8 bases and J 4 bases, with 8 bases left between them. CDR3 coding DNA: TGCGCCAGCGGGAGCAGCACCGGGGAGCTGTTTTTT. Protein sequence: CASGSSTGELFF.

This sequence joins TRBV3-1 (or the pseudogene TRBV3-2) and TRBJ1-2; 11 bases agree with TRBD1. J lost 8 bases, V lost 2 bases, and 13 bases had no gene match. Germline lookup yields CDR1 LGHDT and CDR2 YNNKEL (reference sequence). The CDR3 is 17 residues long. CDR3 nucleotides: TGTGCCAGCAGCCAATCTAGGGACAGGGGGATACCGGGAGGCTACACCTTC. This sequence encodes CASSQSRDRGIPGGYTF.

Remarks on this clone: Other DNA sequences in the same sample also yield this CDR3. This chain uses TRBV27 with TRBJ2-7; the match to TRBD1 covers 8 bases. The germline V gene encodes CDR1 MNHEY and CDR2 SMNVEV (reference sequence). V trimming: 3 bases; J trimming: 2 bases; junction bases outside the gene matches: 3. The CDR3 has 14 residues. The DNA of the CDR3 is TGTGCCAGCAGTTTTGGGACAGGAGCCTACGAGCAGTACTTC. Translation gives CASSFGTGAYEQYF.